These T cell receptor beta chains were read from a single sample in a study of blood T cells in healthy people across ages. MiXCR, applied by TCRdb to the 5' RACE reads, yields one record per CDR3 protein. The sample carries some 1,500,000 distinct CDR3 sequences, under 55% recorded once. Sample: blood. These receptors all stem from a woman aged 18 to 35 in good health. Both conserved end residues are part of each CDR3. D genes are given only for firm matches. Size values are once, few and many counts, or a class for expanded clones, and some rows have none.

DNA: TGTGCCACCAGTGATTCGGACAGGCCACCTGCCTACAATGAGCAGTTCTTC; CDR3: CATSDSDRPPAYNEQFF; J: TRBJ2-1; V: TRBV24-1; size: few; length: 17; D: TRBD1
DNA: TGCGCCAGCAGCCAAGGGACAGGGCTCAATGGCTACACCTTC; CDR3: CASSQGTGLNGYTF; J: TRBJ1-2; V: TRBV4-1; size: -; length: 14; D: TRBD1
DNA: TGCAGTGCTAGGGGACCATCGGGGCGCTTCGATGAGCAGTACTTC; CDR3: CSARGPSGRFDEQYF; J: TRBJ2-5; V: TRBV20-1; size: -; length: 15; D: -
DNA: TGTGCCATCAGTGAGCCTACCGGGACGGGGAGAACCTACGAGCAGTACTTC; CDR3: CAISEPTGTGRTYEQYF; J: TRBJ2-7; V: TRBV10-3; size: -; length: 17; D: -
DNA: TGTGCCAGCAGCTTGGATACACCGAGAGACTACAATGAGCAGTTCTTC; CDR3: CASSLDTPRDYNEQFF; J: TRBJ2-1; V: TRBV5-5; size: -; length: 16; D: -
DNA: TGTGCCAACAGCTTGCGACCGGGAGGACCTTTCAATGAGCAGTTCTTC; CDR3: CANSLRPGGPFNEQFF; J: TRBJ2-1; V: TRBV7-3; size: -; length: 16; D: TRBD2
DNA: TGCGCCAGCAGCCACCCCGGGACAGGGAATTACGAGCAGTACTTC; CDR3: CASSHPGTGNYEQYF; J: TRBJ2-7; V: TRBV4-1; size: -; length: 15; D: TRBD1
DNA: TGTGCCAGCAGCAGGACTTCCCGGGATGAGCAGTTCTTC; CDR3: CASSRTSRDEQFF; J: TRBJ2-1; V: TRBV11-2; size: -; length: 13; D: -
DNA: TGTGCCTGGAACCCCAGGGGTCGAGAGCAGTACTTC; CDR3: CAWNPRGREQYF; J: TRBJ2-7; V: TRBV30; size: -; length: 12; D: -
DNA: TGTGCCAGCAGTCCCAGGGCAGTGTTCTACAATGAGCAGTTCTTC; CDR3: CASSPRAVFYNEQFF; J: TRBJ2-1; V: TRBV27; size: -; length: 15; D: -
DNA: TGCAGTGCTAGAGAGGGGGAGGGGTTGTACGAGCAGTACTTC; CDR3: CSAREGEGLYEQYF; J: TRBJ2-7; V: TRBV20-1; size: few; length: 14; D: TRBD2
DNA: TGTGTCACCAGCAGAGCTACTGTCCGCTATGGCTACACCTTC; CDR3: CVTSRATVRYGYTF; J: TRBJ1-2; V: TRBV15; size: -; length: 14; D: -
DNA: TGCAGTGGGGGGAGTCCGCCCGGACCCCTCACAGATACGCAGTATTTT; CDR3: CSGGSPPGPLTDTQYF; J: TRBJ2-3; V: TRBV20-1; size: -; length: 16; D: -
DNA: TGTGCCAGCAGCGCCCGACAGGGACCCGGGCTCTATGGCTACACCTTC; CDR3: CASSARQGPGLYGYTF; J: TRBJ1-2; V: TRBV7-2; size: -; length: 16; D: TRBD1
DNA: TGCGCCAGCAGCCCCGGACAGTCCCAAGAGACCCAGTACTTC; CDR3: CASSPGQSQETQYF; J: TRBJ2-5; V: TRBV4-1; size: many; length: 14; D: -
DNA: TGCGCCAGCAGCTCAGAAGCGGGCGTATGGACTGAAGCTTTCTTT; CDR3: CASSSEAGVWTEAFF; J: TRBJ1-1; V: TRBV5-1; size: -; length: 15; D: -
DNA: TGTGCCAGCAGCTTAGAAGAGCGGGGTTCCTACGAGCAGTACTTC; CDR3: CASSLEERGSYEQYF; J: TRBJ2-7; V: TRBV13; size: -; length: 15; D: TRBD2
DNA: TGCGCCAGCAGCCAAGATCACACGAGCAATCAGCCCCAGCATTTT; CDR3: CASSQDHTSNQPQHF; J: TRBJ1-5; V: TRBV4-3; size: -; length: 15; D: -
DNA: TGTGCCAGCAGGCAGACCCGGGGAATGAGGACCCAGTACTTC; CDR3: CASRQTRGMRTQYF; J: TRBJ2-5; V: TRBV6-1; size: few; length: 14; D: -
DNA: TGTGCCAGCAGTCGCGGGGAGAACACTGAAGCTTTCTTT; CDR3: CASSRGENTEAFF; J: TRBJ1-1; V: TRBV6-2/TRBV6-3; size: many; length: 13; D: -
DNA: TGCAGTGCCCATGGAGGGGGAGAGAGTGAGCAGTACTTC; CDR3: CSAHGGGESEQYF; J: TRBJ2-7; V: TRBV20-1; size: -; length: 13; D: -
DNA: TGCAGCGTAGGACTTCGACAGGCAGAGACCCAGTACTTC; CDR3: CSVGLRQAETQYF; J: TRBJ2-5; V: TRBV29-1; size: -; length: 13; D: -
DNA: TGCAGCGTTGAAGATCCAGGCAGCTCCTACGAGCAGTACTTC; CDR3: CSVEDPGSSYEQYF; J: TRBJ2-7; V: TRBV29-1; size: -; length: 14; D: -
DNA: TGCAGCGTTCGGCAGGTCGGTAATGAGCAGTTCTTC; CDR3: CSVRQVGNEQFF; J: TRBJ2-1; V: TRBV29-1; size: -; length: 12; D: -
DNA: TGTGCCAGCAGTTTAAGTCGGGTCAGCAGTGGCTACACCTTC; CDR3: CASSLSRVSSGYTF; J: TRBJ1-2; V: TRBV12-3/TRBV12-4; size: -; length: 14; D: -
DNA: TGTGCCAGCAGCCTAAGAGGAACCCCCCATGGCTACACCTTC; CDR3: CASSLRGTPHGYTF; J: TRBJ1-2; V: TRBV9; size: few; length: 14; D: -
DNA: TGCGCCAGCAGCCAAGAAGGAGGTCAGACAGGGGGCACAGATACGCAGTATTTT; CDR3: CASSQEGGQTGGTDTQYF; J: TRBJ2-3; V: TRBV4-1; size: -; length: 18; D: TRBD1
DNA: TGTGCCAGCAGTACGCCGGGACAGGGTATCCAGCCCCAGCATTTT; CDR3: CASSTPGQGIQPQHF; J: TRBJ1-5; V: TRBV6-2/TRBV6-3; size: few; length: 15; D: TRBD1
DNA: TGTGCCAGTACTCCCAGGGGGAACACTGAAGCTTTCTTT; CDR3: CASTPRGNTEAFF; J: TRBJ1-1; V: TRBV6-2/TRBV6-3; size: few; length: 13; D: -
DNA: TGTGCCAGCAGAGGGAGTAGGAACGAGCAGTACTTC; CDR3: CASRGSRNEQYF; J: TRBJ2-7; V: TRBV27; size: few; length: 12; D: -
DNA: TGTGCCAGCAGCTTAACAGGGGCGACGGGCGATGTATCTGCCCAGTACTTC; CDR3: CASSLTGATGDVSAQYF; J: TRBJ2-5; V: TRBV7-3; size: -; length: 17; D: -
DNA: TGTGCCAGCAGCCAACCTCGTGTGGGAAGGGGAGTGTGGTCACCCCTCCACTTT; CDR3: CASSQPRVGRGVWSPLHF; J: TRBJ1-6; V: TRBV7-2; size: -; length: 18; D: -
DNA: TGCAGTGCTCCCCGACGGAATCAGCCCCAGCATTTT; CDR3: CSAPRRNQPQHF; J: TRBJ1-5; V: TRBV20-1; size: few; length: 12; D: -
DNA: TGCGCCAGCAGCTCGTTAGGGGCCCATGAGCAGTTCTTC; CDR3: CASSSLGAHEQFF; J: TRBJ2-1; V: TRBV5-1; size: -; length: 13; D: -
DNA: TGTGCCATCAGTCCTTATACTACAGATACGCAGTATTTT; CDR3: CAISPYTTDTQYF; J: TRBJ2-3; V: TRBV10-3; size: -; length: 13; D: -
DNA: TGTGCCAGCAGCTCGGGACAGGGGATCTACGAGCAGTTCTTC; CDR3: CASSSGQGIYEQFF; J: TRBJ2-1; V: TRBV3-1; size: few; length: 14; D: TRBD1
DNA: TGCAGCGCATCGTCCGGGGGGGCGGGTACTGAAGCTTTCTTT; CDR3: CSASSGGAGTEAFF; J: TRBJ1-1; V: TRBV29-1; size: -; length: 14; D: -
DNA: TGTGCCATCGGGGGGAAAAGCTCCTACGAGCAGTACTTC; CDR3: CAIGGKSSYEQYF; J: TRBJ2-7; V: TRBV10-3; size: -; length: 13; D: -
DNA: TGCAGTGCTAGGAGGGAGGGGTACGAGCAGTACTTC; CDR3: CSARREGYEQYF; J: TRBJ2-7; V: TRBV20-1; size: once; length: 12; D: TRBD2
DNA: TGTGCCAGCAGTTTAGGCGGAAATAACTATGGCTACACCTTC; CDR3: CASSLGGNNYGYTF; J: TRBJ1-2; V: TRBV12-3/TRBV12-4; size: many; length: 14; D: -
DNA: TGTGCCAGCAGCTCGGACAGGGGGCGCGGTCAATACGAGCAGTACTTC; CDR3: CASSSDRGRGQYEQYF; J: TRBJ2-7; V: TRBV7-9; size: -; length: 16; D: TRBD1
DNA: TGTGCCAGCACTCTCGGCTATGGCTACACCTTC; CDR3: CASTLGYGYTF; J: TRBJ1-2; V: TRBV12-3/TRBV12-4; size: few; length: 11; D: -
DNA: TGTGCCAGCAGCCAAGATCCTGGGAGCAGCGAAAAACTGTTTTTT; CDR3: CASSQDPGSSEKLFF; J: TRBJ1-4; V: TRBV5-1; size: -; length: 15; D: -
DNA: TGCAGTGCTCTGCGAGGAACCTACAATGAGCAGTTCTTC; CDR3: CSALRGTYNEQFF; J: TRBJ2-1; V: TRBV20-1; size: few; length: 13; D: -
DNA: TGCAGCGTAGCAACGGGACAGTTTTCCTACGAGCAGTACTTC; CDR3: CSVATGQFSYEQYF; J: TRBJ2-7; V: TRBV29-1; size: few; length: 14; D: TRBD1
DNA: TGTGCCAGCAGCCCTAGTGCGGGGCTTGAAGAAAAACTGTTTTTT; CDR3: CASSPSAGLEEKLFF; J: TRBJ1-4; V: TRBV7-9; size: few; length: 15; D: -
DNA: TGCGCCAGCAGCTTGGAAGCCGGGGGCGGATACGAGCAGTACTTC; CDR3: CASSLEAGGGYEQYF; J: TRBJ2-7; V: TRBV5-1; size: -; length: 15; D: -
DNA: TGTGCCAGCAGGGAAGAAGGGGGGTCCTACAATGAGCAGTTCTTC; CDR3: CASREEGGSYNEQFF; J: TRBJ2-1; V: TRBV6-1; size: -; length: 15; D: -
DNA: TGCGCCAGCAGCTTGGTGGCCTGGGACTCAGCCAGCTACGAGCAGTACTTC; CDR3: CASSLVAWDSASYEQYF; J: TRBJ2-7; V: TRBV5-1; size: -; length: 17; D: -
DNA: TGTGCCAGCAGCTTACTGGGTCAGTCCTATAGCAATGAGCAGTACTTC; CDR3: CASSLLGQSYSNEQYF; J: TRBJ2-5; V: TRBV7-8; size: -; length: 16; D: -
DNA: TGTGCCAGCAGTTCGCAGCACGGACCGGGTCGTGAAAAACTGTTTTTT; CDR3: CASSSQHGPGREKLFF; J: TRBJ1-4; V: TRBV12-3/TRBV12-4; size: -; length: 16; D: -
DNA: TGTGCCAGCAGTTTAAGGGAGAACTGGCAGCCCCAGCATTTT; CDR3: CASSLRENWQPQHF; J: TRBJ1-5; V: TRBV27; size: few; length: 14; D: -
DNA: TGTGCCAGCAGCTTATTTGCGGCCTCGTCCTACAATGAGCAGTTCTTC; CDR3: CASSLFAASSYNEQFF; J: TRBJ2-1; V: TRBV7-2; size: few; length: 16; D: -
DNA: TGCAGCGTCAGGACTAGCGCCTACAATGAGCAGTTCTTC; CDR3: CSVRTSAYNEQFF; J: TRBJ2-1; V: TRBV29-1; size: -; length: 13; D: TRBD2
DNA: TGCAGTGCTGCGGAAGGCAATCAGCCCCAGCATTTT; CDR3: CSAAEGNQPQHF; J: TRBJ1-5; V: TRBV20-1; size: -; length: 12; D: -